The present entry profiles one T cell receptor beta chain with its context. Its specificity is not known. Primed by a sample-barcoded 5' primer and a J-beta primer mix, a second PCR proceeded for about 6 to 11 cycles. TCRdb processed the 5' RACE reads anew with MiXCR; each CDR3 protein has one entry. The sample records over 500,000 distinct CDR3 sequences, 27% being singletons. These data originate in a study of blood T cells in healthy people across ages. General study points: The study found more naive CD4+ cells and higher diversity in long-lived than aged donors. Investigators treated diversity estimates from one million T cells as underestimates.

In germline, CDR1 is SGHTA, CDR2 FQGNSA. With 0 bases removed from V and 3 bases from J, the gap between germline ends came to 12 bases. The CDR3 extends over 16 amino acids. Per-sample PBMC isolation yielded at least 6 million cells. These same records also appear under a second study, on T cells of mothers and their children. That investigation notes: Sample barcodes and 2-4 random nucleotides were added by the M1S primer of the second PCR.

J is TRBJ2-1 and V is TRBV7-2; a possible D gene is TRBD2 (5 bases). Sequencing used blood. The sequence was collected from a boy aged 2 to 10 in good health. The CDR3 DNA reads TGTGCCAGCAGCTTAGCGGCTAGCCTCCGCTACAATGAGCAGTTCTTC. The encoded protein is CASSLAASLRYNEQFF.